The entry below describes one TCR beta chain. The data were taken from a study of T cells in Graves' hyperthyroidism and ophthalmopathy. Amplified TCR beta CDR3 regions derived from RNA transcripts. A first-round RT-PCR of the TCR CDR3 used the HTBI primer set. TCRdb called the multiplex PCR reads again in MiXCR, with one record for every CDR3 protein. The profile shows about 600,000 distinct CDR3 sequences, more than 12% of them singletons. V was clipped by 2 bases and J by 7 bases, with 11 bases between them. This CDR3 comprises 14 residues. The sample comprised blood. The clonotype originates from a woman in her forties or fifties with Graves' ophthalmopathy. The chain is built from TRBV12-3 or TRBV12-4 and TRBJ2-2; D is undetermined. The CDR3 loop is CASSLPLTRGELFF. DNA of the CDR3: TGTGCCAGCAGTTTACCGTTGACTCGCGGGGAGCTGTTTTTT.